Only a few counts were recorded for the clone carrying this T cell receptor beta chain. Its specificity is not known. This specimen comes from a study of blood T cells in healthy people across ages. Per germline, CDR1 SGHRS and CDR2 YFSETQ. The CDR3 has 19 amino acids. With a J-beta primer mix and a sample-barcoded 5' primer, a second PCR ran about 7 to 12 cycles. TCRdb re-called the 5' RACE reads through MiXCR, storing one row per CDR3 protein. This table has fewer than 2 million distinct CDR3 sequences, around 40% appearing once. Notes on the study in general: Age brought a roughly linear fall in TCR beta diversity measured per million T cells.

The sequence came from a human donor in good health. Sequencing was done on a sample of blood. The V gene is TRBV5-1, the J gene TRBJ2-5; 8 bases are a match to TRBD2. The J call may be wrong; the DNA end is better matched by TRBJ2-7. This chain's CDR3 is CASSLGTSLDSPAGNEQYF. The CDR3 DNA is TGCGCCAGCAGCCTAGGGACTAGTTTGGATTCCCCTGCGGGTAACGAGCAGTACTTC.